This TCR beta chain came from a study of T-cell reconstitution after alpha-beta-depleted transplantation in children. Whole-study findings and limits: Two months or so post-transplant, alpha-beta T cells reportedly derived from several hundred expanded graft clones.

Library preparation (for TCRbeta) was performed with unique molecular identifiers. TCRdb re-called the PCR reads through MiXCR, storing one row per CDR3 protein. This sample has nearly 200,000 distinct CDR3 sequences; approximately 6.8% occur once, and the top ten carry about 4.3%. This clonotype occurred many times. Antigen unknown. The V end lost 0 bases, the J end lost 5 bases, and 7 bases lay between the germline ends. CDR1 SGHDN and CDR2 FVKESK come from the germline V gene. The CDR3 extends over 13 amino acids. This clonotype was obtained from a girl under three years old with combined immunodeficiency, due to receive a stem cell transplant. Sequencing was performed on PBMCs, taken before TCRalphabeta/CD19-depleted stem cell transplant. The chain joins TRBV14 to TRBJ2-5, with D hard to call. CDR3 bases: TGTGCCAGCAGCCAAGATGTCGAGGAGACCCAGTACTTC. Translated, it gives CASSQDVEETQYF.